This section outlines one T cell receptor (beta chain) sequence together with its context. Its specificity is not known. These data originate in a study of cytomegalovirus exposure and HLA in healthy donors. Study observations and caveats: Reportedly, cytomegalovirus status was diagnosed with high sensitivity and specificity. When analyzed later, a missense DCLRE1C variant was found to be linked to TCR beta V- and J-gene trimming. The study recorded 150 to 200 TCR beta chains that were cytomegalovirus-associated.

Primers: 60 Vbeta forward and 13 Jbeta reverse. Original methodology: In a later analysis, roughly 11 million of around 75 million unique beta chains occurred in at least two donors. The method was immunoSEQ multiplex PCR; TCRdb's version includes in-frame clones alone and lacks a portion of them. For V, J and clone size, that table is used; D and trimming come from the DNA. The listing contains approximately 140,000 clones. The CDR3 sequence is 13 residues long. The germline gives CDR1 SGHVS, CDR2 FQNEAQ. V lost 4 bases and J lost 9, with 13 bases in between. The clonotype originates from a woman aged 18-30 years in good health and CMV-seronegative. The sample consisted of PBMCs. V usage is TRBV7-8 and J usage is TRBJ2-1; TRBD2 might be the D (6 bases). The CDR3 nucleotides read TGTGCCAGCAGCTCCCGGTTGGAGGGTGAGCAGTTCTTC. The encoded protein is CASSSRLEGEQFF. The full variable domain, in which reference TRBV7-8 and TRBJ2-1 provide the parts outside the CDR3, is GAGVSQSPRYKVAKRGQDVALRCDPISGHVSLFWYQQALGQGPEFLTYFQNEAQLDKSGLPSDRFFAERPEGSVSTLKIQRTQQEDSAVYLCASSSRLEGEQFFGPGTRLTVL.